A single sample is the source of the 29 T cell receptor beta chains below, sequenced in a study of cytomegalovirus exposure and HLA in healthy donors. Repertoires were generated with immunoSEQ multiplex PCR, while TCRdb's copy carries only in-frame clones and drops some. Of 150,000 to 200,000 clones listed, more than 75% are singletons. The sample taken for sequencing was PBMCs. The receptors stem from a woman under 30 in good health and CMV-seronegative.

The chain joins TRBV5-4 to TRBJ2-2, with TRBD2 matching 10 bases. Germline assignment: CDR1 SGHNT and CDR2 YYREEE (reference sequence). J lost 4 bases, V lost 4 bases, and 4 bases had no gene match. This CDR3 contains 15 residues. The CDR3 DNA sequence: TGTGCCAGCAGCCCGGGACTAGCGACCACCGGGGAGCTGTTTTTT. Protein sequence: CASSPGLATTGELFF.

To note about this clone: Other DNA sequences within the sample encode an identical CDR3. V and J are TRBV5-4 and TRBJ2-7; 8 bases fit TRBD1. In germline, CDR1 is SGHNT, CDR2 YYREEE (reference sequence). The trim removed 3 bases at V and 4 bases at J, leaving 9 bases unmatched. This CDR3 has 15 amino acids. CDR3 region: CASSSPGQGGYEQYF. The CDR3 nucleotides are TGTGCCAGCAGCTCCCCTGGACAGGGTGGGTACGAGCAGTACTTC.

The chain couples TRBV18 to TRBJ2-7; 10 bases align to TRBD2. Germline-derived CDR1 and CDR2 are KGHSH and LQKENI. The CDR3 length is 17 residues. J lost 5 bases, V lost 4 bases, and 14 bases had no gene match. DNA for the CDR3: TGTGCCAGCTCACTCGCCGGGGGACTAGCGTTGGCGAACGAGCAGTACTTC. This encodes CASSLAGGLALANEQYF.

The V and J genes are TRBV15 and TRBJ2-3; D is unresolved. The V gene lost 0 bases and the J gene lost 7 bases, with 17 bases spanning the gap. This CDR3 has 16 residues. Germline V gene sequence: CDR1 LNHNV, CDR2 YYDKDF (reference sequence). The CDR3 reads CATSRDSPNLPNTQYF. The CDR3 nucleotides are TGTGCCACCAGCAGAGATTCCCCGAATCTACCAAATACGCAGTATTTT.

This chain uses TRBV25-1 with TRBJ1-6, with D possibly being TRBD1 (5 bases). Per the germline V gene, CDR1 is MGHDK and CDR2 is SYGVNS. This CDR3 contains 14 residues. V lost 2 bases to trimming and J lost 10 bases, with 12 bases between them. CDR3 residues: CASSETGLNSPLHF. The CDR3 DNA reads as TGTGCCAGCAGTGAAACAGGTTTAAACTCACCCCTCCACTTT.

The chain joins TRBV10-3 to TRBJ2-5; 7 bases align to TRBD1. The CDR3 consists of 12 residues. In germline, CDR1 is ENHRY, CDR2 SYGVKD. Trimming removed 5 bases from V and 5 bases from J; junction bases left unmatched: 2. The CDR3 region is CAISLDRETQYF. The CDR3 DNA is TGTGCCATCAGTCTGGACAGGGAGACCCAGTACTTC.

The J gene is TRBJ2-3, the V gene TRBV14; 8 bases fit TRBD2. The J segment lost 1 base and the V segment lost 4 bases, leaving 4 bases of the junction unmatched. Germline-derived CDR1 and CDR2 are SGHDN and FVKESK. The CDR3 is 15 amino acids. The CDR3: CASSRSGGRTDTQYF. In DNA form, the CDR3 reads TGTGCCAGCAGCCGCAGCGGGGGTCGCACAGATACGCAGTATTTT.

The chain links TRBV18 to TRBJ1-5; 7 nucleotides match TRBD1. V lost 0 bases to trimming and J lost 3 bases; unmatched junction nucleotides: 2. Germline-derived CDR1 and CDR2 are KGHSH and LQKENI. This CDR3 contains 15 residues. Here the CDR3 DNA reads TGTGCCAGCTCACCACCGGGACAGCCCAATCAGCCCCAGCATTTT. Translation: CASSPPGQPNQPQHF.

This chain uses TRBV29-1 with TRBJ1-1, with D unresolved. This CDR3 is built from 10 residues. Germline V gene data show CDR1 as SQVTM and CDR2 as ANQGSEA. Trimming took off 6 bases at V and 5 bases at J, with 7 bases between the two ends. The CDR3 reads CSVLNTEAFF. In DNA form, the CDR3 reads TGCAGCGTGTTAAATACTGAAGCTTTCTTT.

This sequence joins TRBV5-6 and TRBJ2-7, with D perhaps TRBD2 (6 bases). Trimming pared 2 bases from V and 3 bases from J, leaving 12 bases between. Germline V lookup: CDR1 SGHDT, CDR2 YYEEEE. The CDR3 is made up of 14 amino acids. The CDR3 nucleotides read TGTGCCAGCAGCTTTCTGGCCGGGAGCTACGAGCAGTACTTC. Encoded protein: CASSFLAGSYEQYF.

The chain has TRBV5-1 and TRBJ1-1, with 7 positions matching TRBD1. Looked up from germline, CDR1 is SGHRS and CDR2 is YFSETQ. The trim removed 4 bases at V and 2 bases at J, leaving 5 bases unmatched. The CDR3 has 14 amino acids. The CDR3 here is CASSAGQTNTEAFF. The CDR3 nucleotides are TGCGCCAGCAGCGCGGGACAGACAAACACTGAAGCTTTCTTT.

The CDR3 sequence: CASSFIPGQSYEQYF. CDR3 DNA sequence: TGTGCCAGCAGTTTCATTCCGGGACAGTCCTACGAGCAGTACTTC. This chain uses TRBV2 with TRBJ2-7, with 7 bases that match TRBD1. Germline trimming cut 5 bases from V and 1 base from J; bases unmatched to any gene: 8. This CDR3 contains 15 residues. Germline loops: CDR1 SNHLY, CDR2 FYNNEI.

This rearrangement joins TRBV12-5 to TRBJ2-5, with 7 bases matching TRBD2. The CDR3 length is 16 residues. J lost 3 bases, V lost 2 bases, and 9 bases had no gene match. Germline values: CDR1 LGHNT, CDR2 FRNRAP. The CDR3 is CASGLWQGGWEETQYF. The CDR3 bases are TGTGCTAGTGGTTTGTGGCAGGGAGGGTGGGAAGAGACCCAGTACTTC.

The chain links TRBV6-1 to TRBJ2-7, with 8 bases fitting TRBD1. Germline CDR1 is MNHNS and CDR2 is SASEGT. The CDR3 totals 15 residues. V trimming: 1 base; J trimming: 6 bases; junction bases outside the gene matches: 8. The CDR3 loop is CASSEVGRGHGEQYF. CDR3 DNA sequence: TGTGCCAGCAGTGAAGTGGGCAGGGGGCACGGCGAGCAGTACTTC.

This clone was observed a single time. The chain combines TRBV25-1 with TRBJ2-5; a possible D gene is TRBD2 (5 bases). Germline V gene sequence: CDR1 MGHDK, CDR2 SYGVNS. V was pared by 2 bases and J by 3 bases, with 10 bases between. This CDR3 comprises 14 residues. CDR3 in DNA: TGTGCCAGCAGTGAAAGGACTTTTAAAGAGACCCAGTACTTC. This translates into CASSERTFKETQYF.

V gene TRBV5-4 combines with J gene TRBJ2-7; 7 bases are a match to TRBD1. V trimming: 4 bases; J trimming: 5 bases; junction bases outside the gene matches: 6. This CDR3 spans 13 amino acids. The V gene's germline CDR1 is SGHNT and CDR2 YYREEE (reference sequence). As DNA, the CDR3 is TGTGCCAGCAGCGTCGGGACAGCTGACGAGCAGTACTTC. This sequence encodes CASSVGTADEQYF.

This rearrangement joins TRBV6-5 to TRBJ2-7; TRBD2 agrees at 10 bases. Germline V gene sequence: CDR1 MNHEY, CDR2 SVGAGI. J gave up 4 bases and V 5 bases, and 8 bases lay outside the gene matches. The CDR3 is made up of 15 amino acids. The CDR3 sequence is CASSSGGAAAYEQYF. CDR3 in DNA: TGTGCCAGCAGTAGCGGGGGGGCTGCGGCGTACGAGCAGTACTTC.

The J gene is TRBJ1-1, the V gene TRBV18, with 7 bases lining up with TRBD1. This CDR3 spans 16 amino acids. V shed 3 bases, J shed 3 bases, and the junction held 10 bases outside the gene matches. The germline V gene encodes CDR1 KGHSH and CDR2 LQKENI. CDR3 bases: TGTGCCAGCTCACCGGTTGCGACAGGGCGCTACACTGAAGCTTTCTTT. It translates to CASSPVATGRYTEAFF.

The chain couples TRBV4-1 to TRBJ1-3, with no clear D. The CDR3 loop spans 16 amino acids. The germline V and J ends were trimmed by 3 bases and 1 base, with 13 bases remaining between them. Germline assignment: CDR1 MGHRA and CDR2 YSYEKL. CDR3 loop: CASSQKQVASGNTIYF. The CDR3 coding sequence is TGCGCCAGCAGCCAGAAGCAGGTGGCGTCTGGAAACACCATATATTTT.

V and J are TRBV5-1 and TRBJ2-1; 14 bases match TRBD2. The CDR3 extends over 13 amino acids. The germline CDR1 and CDR2 sequences are SGHRS and YFSETQ. V was clipped by 8 bases and J by 6 bases; unmatched bases: 1. CDR3 DNA sequence: TGCGCCAGTGGGACTAGCGGGGGCAATGAGCAGTTCTTC. It translates to CASGTSGGNEQFF.

The chain combines TRBV9 with TRBJ1-6; D not resolved. The CDR3 spans 15 residues. V shed 3 bases and J shed 8 bases, with 15 bases lying between them. Per germline, CDR1 SGDLS and CDR2 YYNGEE. The CDR3 sequence: CASSEDPREDSPLHF. The CDR3 DNA sequence: TGTGCCAGCAGCGAGGACCCCCGGGAAGATTCACCCCTCCACTTT.

This chain connects TRBV25-1 to TRBJ1-1; 7 bases fit TRBD1. This CDR3 has 15 amino acids. With 1 base clipped from V and 6 bases from J, the junction kept 8 bases outside the gene matches. In germline, CDR1 is MGHDK, CDR2 SYGVNS. CDR3 loop: CASSESRQGTSEAFF. CDR3 in DNA: TGTGCCAGCAGTGAATCCCGACAGGGTACATCTGAAGCTTTCTTT.

The chain carries TRBV30 and TRBJ1-1; D uncertain. This CDR3 comprises 12 residues. The ends were cut back, 4 bases at V and 10 bases at J, with 16 bases in the middle. The germline V gene has CDR1 GTSNPN and CDR2 SVGIG (reference sequence). The CDR3, as DNA: TGTGCCTGGAACCCGGGATCTCTGGGAGCTTTCTTT. It translates to CAWNPGSLGAFF.

The chain recombines TRBV25-1 with TRBJ1-6; 7 positions match TRBD1. V was pared by 4 bases and J by 0 bases, with 6 bases of the junction left unmatched. Germline assignment: CDR1 MGHDK and CDR2 SYGVNS. The CDR3 runs 17 residues. In DNA, the CDR3 is TGTGCCAGCAGTGCAAAGGGGGCCAGCTCCTATAATTCACCCCTCCACTTT. This encodes CASSAKGASSYNSPLHF.

This chain connects TRBV14 to TRBJ2-2, with 10 bases matching TRBD1. Germline V gives CDR1 SGHDN, CDR2 FVKESK. The J segment lost 5 bases and the V segment lost 4 bases, leaving 7 bases of the junction unmatched. CDR3 length: 16 residues. The CDR3 nucleotides read TGTGCCAGCAGCCCTTTGACAGGGGGCTGGACCGGGGAGCTGTTTTTT. This sequence encodes CASSPLTGGWTGELFF.

The chain links TRBV9 to TRBJ2-1; 7 bases are a match to TRBD2. Trimming removed 4 bases from V and 7 bases from J; junction bases left unmatched: 5. This CDR3 has 13 residues. Germline V gene lookup returns CDR1 SGDLS and CDR2 YYNGEE. CDR3 protein: CASSSRTRNEQFF. CDR3 bases: TGTGCCAGCAGCTCCCGGACTAGAAATGAGCAGTTCTTC.

The genes are TRBV4-1 and TRBJ2-1, with no clear D. Germline V CDR1 and CDR2: MGHRA, YSYEKL. V was cut by 2 bases and J by 1 base, with 6 bases left in between. This CDR3 region has 14 residues. The CDR3 bases are TGCGCCAGCAGCCAACTTTCGTCCTACAATGAGCAGTTCTTC. Its protein product is CASSQLSSYNEQFF.

This chain connects TRBV6-6 to TRBJ2-3; D not resolved. V was trimmed by 4 bases and J by 6 bases, leaving 5 bases between them. Germline V gene lookup returns CDR1 MNHNY and CDR2 SVGAGI (reference sequence). The CDR3 length is 11 residues. CDR3 protein: CASSSTDTQYF. The CDR3 DNA follows: TGTGCCAGCAGTTCTACGGATACGCAGTATTTT.

Notes on this clone: A read error may account for a junction end that differs from germline. The chain employs TRBV18 and TRBJ1-5, with 7 bases lining up with TRBD1. Germline V gene sequence: CDR1 KGHSH, CDR2 LQKENI. CDR3 length equals 15 residues. This CDR3 is CASSQLGQINRPQHF. The DNA of the CDR3 is TGTGCCAGCTCACAATTGGGACAGATCAATCGGCCCCAGCATTTT.